This T cell receptor beta chain derives from a study of blood T cell repertoires in COVID-19. CDR3 length: 16 amino acids. Deletions cut 3 bases from V and 4 bases from J, with 19 bases between. CDR1 is MDHEN and CDR2 is SYDVKM in the germline V gene. Researchers sorted participants into cohorts using their self-reported clinical history. Sequenced by immunoSEQ multiplex PCR; TCRdb stores in-frame clones only, minus some. The table includes 310,000 or so clones, roughly 90% detected once. The receptor was isolated from a woman aged 40-49 years who had recovered from COVID-19. The sequenced material came from PBMCs or T cells enriched from blood (not recorded which). The genes are TRBV28 and TRBJ2-7; possible D gene TRBD1, 6 bases. The CDR3 is CASSLRDRTDLYEQYF. The CDR3 DNA reads as TGTGCCAGCAGTTTGCGCGACCGGACAGATTTATACGAGCAGTACTTC.